These 29 T cell receptor beta chains share one sample of origin, sequenced in a study of TIL therapy for anti-PD-1-resistant metastatic lung cancer (dated by TCRdb to the early 2020s). The time point label here, explained by the study, means: pre-treatment sample, taken before nivolumab and TIL therapy. The baseline tumor samples were excised metastases, mostly pleural nodules or supraclavicular lymph nodes, taken from the same resection that was used to grow TIL. Using bias-controlled multiplex PCR with the immunoSEQ v3 hsTCRB kit, the TCR beta CDR3 regions were amplified from genomic DNA. TCRdb provides this immuneACCESS table in a form limited to in-frame rearrangements. Some clones are lacking; in checked studies, under half of them reflect an unresolved V gene, and why the rest are absent is not known. This sample has approximately 97,000 clones in its table, and roughly 65% of those were observed once. Clones ranked in the top ten supply approximately 10% of the sample.

The specimen was tumor tissue, collected at baseline. Receptors were obtained from a person aged 25 to 79 with non-small cell lung cancer.

The genes are TRBV4-3 and TRBJ1-3; TRBD1 is a possible D gene (6 bases). Trimming took off 0 bases at V and 3 bases at J, with 12 bases between the two ends. Germline V gene lookup returns CDR1 LGHNA and CDR2 YSLEER. CDR3 size: 16 residues. CDR3 coding DNA: TGCGCCAGCAGCCAAGATCTGGGGGGGCTTGGAAACACCATATATTTT. It translates to CASSQDLGGLGNTIYF.

This chain connects TRBV5-4 to TRBJ2-7; 13 nucleotides align to TRBD2. The CDR3 runs 15 residues. The junction had 2 bases not matched to a gene; V was cut back by 0 bases and J by 5 bases. CDR1 is SGHNT, CDR2 YYREEE, per germline (reference sequence). DNA of the CDR3: TGTGCCAGCAGCTTGGGTGGGACTAGCGGGGACGAGCAGTACTTC. Translating gives CASSLGGTSGDEQYF.

The J gene is TRBJ1-5, the V gene TRBV28; D gene uncertain. Looked up from germline, CDR1 is MDHEN and CDR2 is SYDVKM. The germline V and J ends were trimmed by 6 bases and 16 bases, with 19 bases remaining between them. This CDR3 contains 12 residues. CDR3 amino acids: CASRSLGPRGHF. The CDR3 nucleotides read TGTGCCAGCAGGTCCTTGGGCCCCCGGGGTCATTTT.

This clone was seen a handful of times. The chain has TRBV5-1 and TRBJ1-1; D is undetermined. Germline V CDR1 and CDR2: SGHRS, YFSETQ. The CDR3 has 13 amino acids. V lost 4 bases, J lost 6 bases, and 13 bases lay in between. CDR3 nucleotide sequence: TGCGCCAGCAGCCTAGGAAATATCCCTGAAGCTTTCTTT. Amino acids: CASSLGNIPEAFF.

There are a few counts of this clone. The chain uses TRBV30 and TRBJ2-2; D is perhaps TRBD1 (6 bases). CDR3 size: 13 residues. Trimming pared 4 bases from V and 5 bases from J, leaving 11 bases between. The germline V gene encodes CDR1 GTSNPN and CDR2 SVGIG (reference sequence). The CDR3: CAWMPRGTGELFF. In nucleotides, the CDR3 is TGTGCCTGGATGCCTAGGGGGACCGGGGAGCTGTTTTTT.

The chain uses TRBV7-9 and TRBJ2-7, with TRBD1 as a possible D gene (5 bases). The CDR3 is 12 residues long. Trimming removed 5 bases from V and 4 bases from J, with 9 bases in between. The germline V gene encodes CDR1 SEHNR and CDR2 FQNEAQ (reference sequence). CDR3 sequence (DNA): TGTGCCAGCAGCCCCAGGGTTTACGAGCAGTACTTC. It translates to CASSPRVYEQYF.

This clone has only a few counts. This rearrangement joins TRBV7-2 to TRBJ2-7; D is possibly TRBD1 (6 bases). Germline V lookup: CDR1 SGHTA, CDR2 FQGNSA. The V and J ends lost 3 bases and 4 bases respectively, with 19 bases between them. The CDR3 consists of 16 residues. CDR3 sequence: CASSFGAGAIGYEQYF. The CDR3 nucleotides read TGTGCCAGCAGCTTCGGGGCAGGGGCAATAGGGTACGAGCAGTACTTC.

The J gene is TRBJ2-3, the V gene TRBV13; 7 positions agree with TRBD2. The CDR3 has 17 residues. V trimming: 1 base; J trimming: 3 bases; junction bases outside the gene matches: 10. The germline V gene encodes CDR1 PRHDT and CDR2 FYEKMQ (reference sequence). The CDR3 reads CASSLVAGTIDTDTQYF. In DNA, the CDR3 is TGTGCCAGCAGCTTAGTAGCTGGGACTATCGATACAGATACGCAGTATTTT.

V is TRBV12-3 or TRBV12-4 and J is TRBJ2-7, with TRBD1 as a possible D gene (5 bases). V lost 7 bases, J lost 2 bases, and 12 bases lay in between. This CDR3 spans 13 amino acids. In DNA form, the CDR3 reads TGTGCCAGCAAAGGACACAAGGCCTACGAGCAGTACTTC. Protein product: CASKGHKAYEQYF.

This clone is large (0.1 to 1%) by share. The chain couples TRBV5-5 to TRBJ1-1; D perhaps matches TRBD1 (5 bases). Germline V CDR1 and CDR2: SGHKS, YYEKEE (reference sequence). V was clipped by 0 bases and J by 0 bases, with 12 bases between them. The CDR3 spans 16 residues. The CDR3 coding sequence is TGTGCCAGCAGCTTGGGCAGGGCCTACCTGAACACTGAAGCTTTCTTT. The encoded protein is CASSLGRAYLNTEAFF. The full variable domain, its missing parts supplied by reference TRBV5-5 and TRBJ1-1, is DAGVTQSPTHLIKTRGQQVTLRCSPISGHKSVSWYQQVLGQGPQFIFQYYEKEERGRGNFPDRFSARQFPNYSSELNVNALLLGDSALYLCASSLGRAYLNTEAFFGQGTRLTVV.

The rearrangement links TRBV30 to TRBJ1-5; 7 bases map to TRBD1. The trim removed 6 bases at V and 5 bases at J, leaving 4 bases unmatched. This CDR3 spans 12 amino acids. In germline, CDR1 is GTSNPN, CDR2 SVGIG (reference sequence). This CDR3 is CACRQGDQPQHF. The CDR3 DNA is TGTGCCTGCCGACAGGGCGATCAGCCCCAGCATTTT.

As regards this clone: Its ends do not fully match the called genes, so a read error is possible. The genes are TRBV2 and TRBJ2-3; D might be TRBD2 (6 bases). The CDR3 loop spans 10 amino acids. Germline lookup yields CDR1 SNHLY and CDR2 FYNNEI. The CDR3 region has the DNA TGTGCCAGCTCTGGGGCTCGGGGGTGGTTC. Translating it yields CASSGARGWF.

This clone came up once. The V and J genes are TRBV11-2 and TRBJ1-5; D not certain. CDR3 length: 16 residues. Germline assignment: CDR1 SGHAT and CDR2 FQNNGV. V was trimmed by 5 bases and J by 0 bases, leaving 14 bases between them. In DNA form, the CDR3 reads TGTGCCAGCAGCACTAGCGGACGGAATAGCAATCAGCCCCAGCATTTT. It translates to CASSTSGRNSNQPQHF.

The chain has TRBV6-5 and TRBJ2-3; TRBD1 or TRBD2 may be the D gene (5 bases each). The CDR3 covers 14 residues. Germline lookup yields CDR1 MNHEY and CDR2 SVGAGI. The V and J ends lost 6 bases and 6 bases respectively, with 16 bases between them. The CDR3 loop reads CASRSGALGDTQYF. In DNA, the CDR3 is TGTGCCAGCAGATCCGGGGCCCTCGGGGATACGCAGTATTTT.

The gene calls are TRBV29-1 and TRBJ2-1; 9 nucleotides align to TRBD1. The CDR3 sequence is 13 residues long. CDR1 is SQVTM, CDR2 ANQGSEA, per germline. V lost 6 bases, J lost 9 bases, and 9 bases stayed unmatched. As DNA, the CDR3 is TGCAGCGTCAACAGGGGGCGCGACGGTGAGCAGTTCTTC. It translates to CSVNRGRDGEQFF.

This clone came up once. The chain uses TRBV7-2 and TRBJ1-1; tentatively, D is TRBD1 (6 bases). The germline V and J ends were trimmed by 4 bases and 1 base, with 16 bases remaining between them. The CDR3 loop spans 16 amino acids. CDR1 and CDR2 from the germline V gene are SGHTA and FQGNSA. The CDR3: CASSSGQSLWNTEAFF. The CDR3 DNA sequence: TGTGCCAGCAGCTCTGGACAGTCCCTATGGAACACTGAAGCTTTCTTT.

V usage is TRBV10-1 and J usage is TRBJ2-7, with D maybe TRBD1 (6 bases). In germline, CDR1 is WNHNN, CDR2 SYGVQD (reference sequence). CDR3 length equals 14 residues. V was pared by 5 bases and J by 2 bases, with 13 bases between. The CDR3 loop reads CASSPADRPYEQYF. The CDR3 DNA reads as TGCGCCAGCAGTCCCGCCGACAGGCCCTACGAGCAGTACTTC.

The V call is TRBV11-3, the J call TRBJ1-1, with a tentative D call TRBD1 (5 bases). There are 13 residues in the CDR3. Trimming pared 3 bases from V and 4 bases from J, leaving 9 bases between. In germline, CDR1 is SGHNT, CDR2 YENEEA. The CDR3 reads CASSLSGSTEAFF. CDR3 coding DNA: TGTGCCAGCAGCTTGTCAGGGAGCACTGAAGCTTTCTTT.

This chain links TRBV28 with TRBJ2-1; TRBD1 matches at 7 bases. The CDR3 is 15 amino acids. Per germline, CDR1 MDHEN and CDR2 SYDVKM. V dropped 6 bases and J dropped 4; count of bases not matched to a gene: 9. The CDR3 DNA reads TGTGCCAGCAGCACGGGGACAGCTCCATACAATGAGCAGTTCTTC. It translates to CASSTGTAPYNEQFF.

This clone was picked up one time. This chain uses TRBV19 with TRBJ2-3; D possibly corresponds to TRBD2 (6 bases). The V and J ends lost 8 bases and 4 bases respectively, with 13 bases between them. Germline assignment: CDR1 LNHDA and CDR2 SQIVND (reference sequence). The CDR3 contains 13 residues. The CDR3 region is CASRDSPADTQYF. The CDR3 nucleotides are TGTGCCAGTCGGGACTCCCCCGCAGATACGCAGTATTTT.

The V and J genes are TRBV4-3 and TRBJ2-7, with 9 bases aligning to TRBD1. The V and J ends lost 4 bases and 4 bases, in that order; junction bases with no gene match: 8. The germline gives CDR1 LGHNA, CDR2 YSLEER. This CDR3 has 15 residues. This CDR3 reads CASSLGGTGQYEQYF. The CDR3 nucleotides are TGCGCCAGCAGCCTTGGGGGGACAGGGCAATACGAGCAGTACTTC.

This clone was observed once. In DNA form, the CDR3 reads TGTGCCAGCAGCCTATCCATAACCCAGGGCGAGCAGTACTTC. Its protein product is CASSLSITQGEQYF. This chain joins TRBV3-1 (or the pseudogene TRBV3-2) and TRBJ2-7, with D possibly matching TRBD1 (5 bases). CDR3 length: 14 amino acids. Germline V gene data show CDR1 as LGHDT and CDR2 as YNNKEL (reference sequence). V lost 4 bases to trimming and J lost 6 bases, with 16 bases between them.

On this clone itself: The sample contains more than one DNA sequence encoding this CDR3. This sequence joins TRBV5-1 and TRBJ2-1, with 7 bases matching TRBD2. The CDR3 runs to 15 residues. V was clipped by 0 bases and J by 1 base; unmatched bases: 1. From germline, CDR1 is SGHRS and CDR2 YFSETQ. This CDR3 is CASSLGGSSYNEQFF. CDR3 nucleotides: TGCGCCAGCAGCTTGGGCGGGAGTTCCTACAATGAGCAGTTCTTC.

The chain employs TRBV6-5 and TRBJ1-2; D is possibly TRBD1 (5 bases). The V end was cut by 0 bases, the J end by 5 bases, with 10 bases between. The CDR3 totals 14 residues. The germline V gene encodes CDR1 MNHEY and CDR2 SVGAGI. CDR3 DNA: TGTGCCAGCAGTTACTCGACGCAGGGATATGGCTACACCTTC. This codes for CASSYSTQGYGYTF.

This chain joins TRBV27 and TRBJ2-7; D gene unclear. Germline CDR1 reads MNHEY; CDR2 reads SMNVEV (reference sequence). The CDR3 runs to 15 residues. Trimming removed 2 bases from V and 1 base from J, with 12 bases in between. CDR3 residues: CASSLTAVRSYEQYF. CDR3 coding DNA: TGTGCCAGCAGTTTAACGGCGGTCCGGTCCTACGAGCAGTACTTC.

The chain joins TRBV4-3 to TRBJ2-7, with D tentatively TRBD2 (7 bases). The CDR3 sequence is 14 residues long. The V end was cut by 10 bases, the J end by 2 bases, with 18 bases between. Germline lookup yields CDR1 LGHNA and CDR2 YSLEER. CDR3 sequence: CANREGLTTYEQYF. The DNA for the CDR3 is TGCGCCAACAGGGAGGGACTCACCACCTACGAGCAGTACTTC.

The chain couples TRBV4-2 to TRBJ2-3; TRBD2 matches at 15 bases. Trimming removed 3 bases from V and 4 bases from J; junction bases left unmatched: 17. The CDR3 is made up of 21 amino acids. Germline values: CDR1 LGHNA, CDR2 YNFKEQ. CDR3 loop: CASSQTRTSGGEAPLPDTQYF. CDR3 DNA: TGTGCCAGCAGCCAGACTCGGACTAGCGGGGGGGAGGCCCCCCTCCCAGATACGCAGTATTTT.

The genes are TRBV11-2 and TRBJ2-7, with D perhaps given as TRBD1 or TRBD2 (6 bases each). Trimming cost V 10 bases and J 2 bases, with 12 bases left between them. The CDR3 sequence is 12 residues long. CDR1 is SGHAT, CDR2 FQNNGV, per germline. The CDR3 coding sequence is TGTGCCACAAGGGGGGAGACCTACGAGCAGTACTTC. Encoded protein: CATRGETYEQYF.

A few counts support this clone. The chain is built from TRBV7-9 and TRBJ2-6; 8 bases fit TRBD1. V lost 4 bases and J lost 0; bases outside the gene matches: 8. The CDR3 loop spans 18 amino acids. Germline CDR1 and CDR2: SEHNR and FQNEAQ (reference sequence). CDR3 coding DNA: TGTGCCAGCAGCTACCACAGGGGGGCCCTCTCTGGGGCCAACGTCCTGACTTTC. Translated, it gives CASSYHRGALSGANVLTF.